Shown below are 20 T cell receptor beta chains from a single sample sequenced in a study of blood T cells in healthy people across ages (dated by TCRdb to the mid-2010s). Library construction relied on 5' RACE. Instrument on record: Illumina HiSeq 2500. A second PCR of about 6 to 12 cycles was run with a J-beta primer mix and a sample-barcoded 5' primer. In TCRdb, the public reads were trimmed at Q25 with fastp and aligned with MiXCR, with productive beta chains retained. Each entry is one CDR3 protein sequence, shown with its most common DNA and genes. This sample lists about 970,000 distinct CDR3 sequences; roughly 50% were detected once. Of the sample, about 20% falls within the top ten clones. Material for sequencing was blood. The receptors were sampled from a woman in her sixties in good health.

This clonotype showed up just a few times. A junction end diverges from the germline sequence, so it may reflect a read error. The chain recombines TRBV7-2 with TRBJ2-3; 7 bases are shared with TRBD2. CDR3 length equals 15 residues. CDR1 and CDR2 (germline): SGHTA, FQGNSA. The CDR3 DNA sequence: TGTGCCAGCAGCTTATTCGGCGGGAGCATAGATACGCAGTATTTT. It specifies CASSLFGGSIDTQYF.

The chain employs TRBV3-1 and TRBJ2-7, with D unresolved. The DNA end favors TRBJ2-5, so the J call may be wrong. This CDR3 spans 14 amino acids. The germline CDR1 and CDR2 sequences are LGHDT and YNNKEL (reference sequence). The CDR3 DNA reads as TGTGCCAGCAGCCAAGAGGGCACCAGGAAGACCCAGTACTTC. Encoded protein: CASSQEGTRKTQYF.

This clonotype was observed at least ten times. V is TRBV18 and J is TRBJ2-7; 12 bases fit TRBD2. The ends lost 8 bases at V and 3 bases at J; junction bases unmatched: 8. Germline CDR1 and CDR2: KGHSH and LQKENI. The CDR3 runs 15 residues. The CDR3 DNA reads as TGTGCCAGCAGCCCCCTGACTAGCGGGAGCTACGAGCAGTACTTC. This sequence encodes CASSPLTSGSYEQYF. The full variable domain, rest sourced from reference TRBV18 and TRBJ2-7, is NAGVMQNPRHLVRRRGQEARLRCSPMKGHSHVYWYRQLPEEGLKFMVYLQKENIIDESGMPKERFSAEFPKEGPSILRIQQVVRGDSAAYFCASSPLTSGSYEQYFGPGTRLTVT.

This chain links TRBV10-3 with TRBJ1-5; D not resolved. CDR3 length equals 15 residues. Per the germline V gene, CDR1 is ENHRY and CDR2 is SYGVKD. Trimming shortened V by 3 bases and J by 4 bases, and 13 bases separated the two germline ends. The CDR3 nucleotides are TGTGCCATCAGTGAATCGGGCAGGAGTAATCAGCCCCAGCATTTT. It specifies CAISESGRSNQPQHF.

The V call is TRBV4-1, the J call TRBJ2-7; D remains ambiguous. Trimming took 0 bases from V and 6 from J, leaving 12 bases between them. The V gene's germline CDR1 is MGHRA and CDR2 YSYEKL. This CDR3 is built from 14 residues. In nucleotides, the CDR3 is TGCGCCAGCAGCCAAGACCCCAACACCGGCGAGCAGTACTTC. It encodes CASSQDPNTGEQYF.

The gene calls are TRBV20-1 and TRBJ2-1; TRBD2 is a possible D gene (5 bases). Trimming cost V 0 bases and J 10 bases, with 10 bases left between them. The CDR3 extends over 12 amino acids. Germline CDR1 reads DFQATT; CDR2 reads SNEGSKA (reference sequence). In DNA, the CDR3 is TGCAGTGCTAGAGATGTCGGGAAAGAGCAGTTCTTC. It encodes CSARDVGKEQFF.

The V gene is TRBV5-1, the J gene TRBJ2-5, with 7 bases fitting TRBD1. V was pared by 3 bases and J by 5 bases, with 7 bases of the junction left unmatched. The germline gives CDR1 SGHRS, CDR2 YFSETQ. This CDR3 has 14 amino acids. The CDR3 region has the DNA TGCGCCAGCAGCTACGCCGGGACAGCTGAGACCCAGTACTTC. This translates into CASSYAGTAETQYF.

This clonotype has a handful of counts. The genes are TRBV20-1 and TRBJ2-7; D could derive from TRBD1 or TRBD2 (5 bases each). The germline CDR1 and CDR2 sequences are DFQATT and SNEGSKA (reference sequence). The CDR3 is 14 amino acids. With 5 bases removed from V and 0 bases from J, the gap between germline ends came to 14 bases. The chain's CDR3 is CSAQYGAHSYEQYF. The CDR3 nucleotides are TGCAGTGCTCAATACGGGGCCCACTCCTACGAGCAGTACTTC.

Remarks on this clonotype: One end of the junction varies from germline; a read error may be responsible. The chain carries TRBV30 and TRBJ1-2, with 8 bases fitting TRBD1. Per the germline V gene, CDR1 is GTSNPN and CDR2 is SVGIG (reference sequence). The CDR3 runs 15 residues. The CDR3, as DNA: TGTGCCGGGAGTGATCCGACAGGGGCTGCGTATGGCTACACCTTC. This translates into CAGSDPTGAAYGYTF.

V is TRBV5-6 and J is TRBJ1-2; 7 nucleotides agree with TRBD1. Germline values: CDR1 SGHDT, CDR2 YYEEEE. The V gene end was trimmed by 4 bases and the J gene end by 2 bases; junction bases not matched to a gene: 8. This CDR3 region has 15 residues. The CDR3 DNA reads TGTGCCAGCAGCCCTACAAGACAGGGAAACTATGGCTACACCTTC. Translation: CASSPTRQGNYGYTF.

V and J are TRBV24-1 and TRBJ1-2; D is ambiguous. Trimming took off 6 bases at V and 4 bases at J, with 8 bases between the two ends. Germline CDR1 KGHDR, CDR2 SFDVKD. The CDR3 contains 12 residues. The CDR3 loop reads CATSPRGYGYTF. The CDR3 region has the DNA TGTGCCACCAGTCCGCGGGGCTATGGCTACACCTTC.

V is TRBV27 and J is TRBJ2-3; D is undetermined. Trimming left V 0 bases short and J 3 bases short, with 10 bases between. The CDR3 loop spans 15 amino acids. Germline CDR1 is MNHEY and CDR2 is SMNVEV (reference sequence). The CDR3 is CASSLSVGMTDTQYF. The CDR3, as DNA: TGTGCCAGCAGTTTATCAGTCGGAATGACAGATACGCAGTATTTT.

The chain carries TRBV2 and TRBJ2-2; the D is unclear. This CDR3 is built from 14 residues. V was clipped by 0 bases and J by 5 bases, with 7 bases between them. Germline V CDR1 and CDR2: SNHLY, FYNNEI. CDR3 sequence: CASSEAERTGELFF. In nucleotides, the CDR3 is TGTGCCAGCAGTGAAGCGGAAAGAACCGGGGAGCTGTTTTTT.

The V call is TRBV20-1, the J call TRBJ2-1; the D is unclear. The germline V and J ends were trimmed by 3 bases and 8 bases, with 8 bases remaining between them. Germline CDR1 and CDR2: DFQATT and SNEGSKA (reference sequence). The CDR3 runs to 11 residues. The CDR3: CSASGVDEQFF. For the CDR3, the DNA is TGCAGTGCTAGTGGGGTGGATGAGCAGTTCTTC.

The chain employs TRBV6-2 or TRBV6-3 and TRBJ2-7; a weak D match, TRBD1 (6 bases). This CDR3 has 12 amino acids. V gave up 10 bases and J gave up 2 bases, with 12 bases separating them. CDR1 and CDR2 from the germline V gene are MNHEY and SVGEGT. CDR3 sequence reads: CATQDRPYEQYF. CDR3 DNA sequence: TGTGCCACCCAGGACAGACCCTACGAGCAGTACTTC.

The chain has TRBV5-1 and TRBJ1-1, with unresolved D. The V end was cut by 0 bases, the J end by 1 base, with 10 bases between. Germline lookup yields CDR1 SGHRS and CDR2 YFSETQ. This CDR3 has 15 residues. CDR3 protein: CASSLVWATNTEAFF. Here the CDR3 DNA reads TGCGCCAGCAGCTTGGTCTGGGCGACGAACACTGAAGCTTTCTTT.

The chain links TRBV7-9 to TRBJ2-4, with 7 bases matching TRBD1. The CDR3 covers 17 residues. Trimming at V came to 5 bases and at J to 0 bases, leaving 10 bases not matched to a gene. Germline lookup yields CDR1 SEHNR and CDR2 FQNEAQ (reference sequence). DNA of the CDR3: TGTGCCAGCAGCCTGGGACAGAGAGGGCTAGCCAAAAACATTCAGTACTTC. Protein: CASSLGQRGLAKNIQYF.

This rearrangement joins TRBV28 to TRBJ2-4; D not resolved. The tail of the sequence fits TRBJ2-7 better, so the J call may be wrong. Germline V gene lookup returns CDR1 MDHEN and CDR2 SYDVKM. This CDR3 is 13 amino acids long. CDR3 region: CASSLLDLDEQYF. In nucleotides, the CDR3 is TGTGCCAGCAGTCTGTTAGATTTAGACGAGCAGTACTTC.

The rearrangement links TRBV5-1 to TRBJ1-5; 9 positions match TRBD1. Germline assignment: CDR1 SGHRS and CDR2 YFSETQ. This CDR3 has 14 amino acids. Germline trimming cut 4 bases from V and 6 bases from J; bases unmatched to any gene: 5. CDR3 coding DNA: TGCGCCAGCAGCGTGGACAGGGGTGGTCAGCCCCAGCATTTT. It is translated as CASSVDRGGQPQHF. Complete variable domain (other parts from reference TRBV5-1 and TRBJ1-5): KAGVTQTPRYLIKTRGQQVTLSCSPISGHRSVSWYQQTPGQGLQFLFEYFSETQRNKGNFPGRFSGRQFSNSRSEMNVSTLELGDSALYLCASSVDRGGQPQHFGDGTRLSIL.

The DNA for the CDR3 is TGCAGTGCTAGAGTCCCGAACACTGAAGCTTTCTTT. This sequence encodes CSARVPNTEAFF. The chain joins TRBV20-1 to TRBJ1-1; D is ambiguous. The germline gives CDR1 DFQATT, CDR2 SNEGSKA (reference sequence). Between the trimmed V and J ends, which lost 1 base and 1 base, there was a span of 4 bases. This CDR3 has 12 residues.